A selection of T cell receptor beta chains follows, all from one sample in a study of shared clonotypes between healthy human individuals. The protocol was immunoSEQ multiplex PCR, while the TCRdb copy is restricted to in-frame clones and leaves out a portion. The sample holds 750,000 to 1,000,000 clones, about 92% seen once. Sequenced input: naive CD8+ T cells sorted from blood. The source is a man aged 30 to 39 in good health. The conserved cysteine and the conserved F or W are not part of the CDR3 here. D genes are given only for firm matches.

J gene	D gene	V gene	CDR3 protein
TRBJ2-7	NA	TRBV21-1	ASSIRDRGRWEQY
TRBJ2-7	TRBD2	TRBV27	ASSWGGEQY
TRBJ2-3	NA	TRBV6-1	ASSEAGTTDTQY
TRBJ2-7	NA	TRBV7-6	ASSPSFQQSSYEQY
TRBJ1-3	NA	TRBV7-8	ASSLGNTIY
TRBJ2-1	TRBD1	TRBV5-1	ASSLSGGYYNEQF
TRBJ2-1	TRBD1	TRBV7-8	ASSLSGGQEVNDEQF
TRBJ1-3	NA	TRBV13	ASSLGQLNTIY
TRBJ2-7	TRBD1	TRBV29-1	SVDPTGLGGEQY
TRBJ2-5	TRBD2	TRBV5-6	ASSLALAGWETQY
TRBJ1-1	NA	TRBV9	ASSVGAGFGNTEAF
TRBJ2-7	NA	TRBV27	ASSLFGGPYEQY
TRBJ1-1	NA	TRBV6-6	ASRSQQMNTEAF
TRBJ2-1	TRBD2	TRBV27	ASVGGRSSYNEQF
TRBJ2-7	NA	TRBV27	ASSSGTRRGEQY
TRBJ2-1	NA	TRBV1	TSSTTSGRCEGNNEQF
TRBJ2-5	NA	TRBV5-8	ASSLRIKQETQY
TRBJ1-4	TRBD1	TRBV11-2	ASSPTGVKLF
TRBJ2-5	TRBD1	TRBV30	AWSHKREGAGETQY
TRBJ2-1	TRBD1	TRBV10-3	AIRTQGAYNEQF
TRBJ2-7	NA	TRBV29-1	SVVGEVGQNYEQY
TRBJ2-7	NA	TRBV21-1	ASNRGGGSSYEQY
TRBJ2-4	NA	TRBV30	AWEAGMGNERY
TRBJ1-3	NA	TRBV28	ASSLFFKSSGNTIY
TRBJ1-3	NA	TRBV18	ASSESSGNTIY
TRBJ1-2	TRBD1	TRBV4-1	ASSQTGADGYT
TRBJ2-7	NA	TRBV5-1	ASSRSGPEDGQY
TRBJ2-2	NA	TRBV9	ASSVRGTDTGELF
TRBJ2-5	TRBD1	TRBV5-1	ASSYDRVQETQY
TRBJ2-1	NA	TRBV5-1	ASSLTGANNEQF
TRBJ2-1	NA	TRBV28	ASSLSQPYNEQF
TRBJ2-1	NA	TRBV6-1	ASKEEEQF
TRBJ1-5	NA	TRBV27	ASSFGLNQPQH
TRBJ2-7	NA	TRBV18	ASSPPVATRPYEQY
TRBJ1-5	TRBD1	TRBV6-6	ASRPDRGSNQPQH
TRBJ2-7	TRBD2	TRBV7-9	ASSLIAGTRTYEQY
TRBJ2-1	NA	TRBV4-3	ASSQDWITRDRYNEQF
TRBJ2-1	NA	TRBV11-2	ASSSVRGTYYNEQF
TRBJ2-7	TRBD1	TRBV27	ASRDRVLEQY
TRBJ2-1	NA	TRBV27	ASSLQGQNNEQF
TRBJ2-7	NA	TRBV28	ASSRDPGYEQY
TRBJ2-5	TRBD1	TRBV2	ASRSGTGSETQY
TRBJ2-7	TRBD2	TRBV7-9	ASSPIFPGGYEQY
TRBJ2-1	TRBD1	TRBV7-3	ASSLSGQGTLDEQF
TRBJ1-4	TRBD1	TRBV2	ASSEGRTGVNEKLF
TRBJ2-1	TRBD1	TRBV5-1	ASSPGQNNEQF
TRBJ2-5	NA	TRBV9	ASSARPGLQETQY
TRBJ2-7	TRBD1	TRBV4-1	ASSQEPGQGAYEQY